A single sample gave rise to the 23 T cell receptor beta chains below, sequenced in a study of CXCR3-negative and CXCR3-positive naive CD8 T cells. 5' RACE with UMI labels generated the TRB cDNA libraries. Reprocessing the 5' RACE reads, TCRdb reports a single entry for every CDR3 protein and omits DNA. The ten top clones account for roughly 1.6%, within a sample of more than 50,000 distinct CDR3 sequences. The sample was naive CXCR3- CD8+ T cells from blood. This sample's subset: CD45RO-CCR7+CD27+CD95- naive CD8+ T cells lacking CXCR3 (TNR3-). These receptors originate from a human donor in good health. Some clones in this sample may be carry-over from other donors' samples.

V gene TRBV20-1 combines with J gene TRBJ2-3; absent DNA, TCRdb's TRBD2 call cannot be checked. CDR3 length equals 15 residues. Germline assignment: CDR1 DFQATT and CDR2 SNEGSKA (reference sequence). CDR3 protein: CSARVQRGYTDTQYF.

This chain uses TRBV9 with TRBJ2-3. This CDR3 is built from 13 residues. The germline CDR1 and CDR2 sequences are SGDLS and YYNGEE. The CDR3 sequence: CASSVDHTDTQYF.

V and J are TRBV29-1 and TRBJ1-1; TCRdb's D call, TRBD1, is unchecked because there is no DNA. Germline CDR1 is SQVTM and CDR2 is ANQGSEA. The CDR3 covers 16 residues. The CDR3 region is CSVDRDRKIFGTEAFF.

The gene calls are TRBV6-2 or TRBV6-3 and TRBJ2-6; lacking DNA, the TRBD1 call made by TCRdb goes unchecked. Germline V gene lookup returns CDR1 MNHEY and CDR2 SVGEGT. The CDR3 length is 17 residues. The CDR3 here is CASSHRDRVYRANVLTF.

The chain links TRBV20-1 to TRBJ2-1; the D call from TCRdb, TRBD1, cannot be confirmed without DNA. CDR3 length equals 17 residues. Germline assignment: CDR1 DFQATT and CDR2 SNEGSKA (reference sequence). The CDR3: CSATWNLRDRGHDEQFF.

The chain employs TRBV9 and TRBJ2-7; absent DNA, TCRdb's TRBD1 call cannot be checked. The CDR3 covers 14 residues. CDR1 and CDR2 from the germline V gene are SGDLS and YYNGEE. This CDR3 reads CASSSTGSSYEQYF.

The chain couples TRBV28 to TRBJ2-1; the D call from TCRdb, TRBD2, cannot be confirmed without DNA. The CDR3 contains 13 residues. Germline V CDR1 and CDR2: MDHEN, SYDVKM. This CDR3 reads CASSLAGFNEQFF.

The chain joins TRBV6-5 to TRBJ2-7; TCRdb outputs TRBD1, but without DNA this stays unchecked. CDR1 and CDR2 from the germline V gene are MNHEY and SVGAGI. The CDR3 totals 14 residues. CDR3: CASNPTGSDLEQYF.

The chain joins TRBV4-2 to TRBJ1-5; without DNA, the TCRdb call of TRBD1 cannot be checked. The CDR3 sequence is 16 residues long. Germline values: CDR1 LGHNA, CDR2 YNFKEQ. CDR3 protein: CASSQEAIGTNQPQHF.

The CDR3 loop reads CASSLDTPPYLVVQGKEDEQFF. The V call is TRBV11-2, the J call TRBJ2-1; TCRdb designates TRBD2, a call that cannot be tested without DNA. The CDR3 totals 22 residues. CDR1 is SGHAT, CDR2 FQNNGV, per germline.

CDR3 amino acids: CAISDGAEEEKLFF. V is TRBV10-3 and J is TRBJ1-4; checking the TCRdb D call of TRBD1 is not possible without DNA. The germline V gene has CDR1 ENHRY and CDR2 SYGVKD. The CDR3 runs 14 residues.

This rearrangement joins TRBV7-9 to TRBJ1-1; with no DNA, the TCRdb D assignment of TRBD1 cannot be verified. The CDR3 has 16 residues. Germline V gives CDR1 SEHNR, CDR2 FQNEAQ (reference sequence). The CDR3 spells CASSSTGEVMNTEAFF.

J is TRBJ2-1 and V is TRBV7-7; TCRdb outputs TRBD2, but without DNA this stays unchecked. The CDR3 covers 15 residues. The germline gives CDR1 SSHAT, CDR2 FNYEAQ (reference sequence). CDR3 sequence: CASSQGLALNNEQFF.

The genes are TRBV20-1 and TRBJ1-4. CDR3 length: 14 amino acids. CDR1 is DFQATT, CDR2 SNEGSKA, per germline (reference sequence). CDR3 in amino acids: CSAREYSIDEKLFF.

V gene TRBV7-2 combines with J gene TRBJ2-3; TCRdb's D call, TRBD1, is unchecked because there is no DNA. CDR3 length: 15 residues. CDR1 and CDR2 from the germline V gene are SGHTA and FQGNSA. The CDR3 loop reads CASSFFGGSTDTQYF.

V usage is TRBV12-3 or TRBV12-4 and J usage is TRBJ1-5. This CDR3 contains 13 residues. This chain's CDR3 is CASSLVGNQPQHF.

V gene TRBV28 combines with J gene TRBJ2-5; TCRdb selects TRBD1, and the lack of DNA leaves this call unchecked. Per germline, CDR1 MDHEN and CDR2 SYDVKM. This CDR3 has 14 amino acids. This chain's CDR3 is CASLTRQSQETQYF.

The CDR3 region is CASSMGEARETQYF. V and J are TRBV27 and TRBJ2-5; TCRdb's D call, TRBD2, is unchecked because there is no DNA. Germline loops: CDR1 MNHEY, CDR2 SMNVEV (reference sequence). The CDR3 has 14 residues.

The J gene is TRBJ1-1, the V gene TRBV28; TCRdb outputs TRBD1, but without DNA this stays unchecked. From germline, CDR1 is MDHEN and CDR2 SYDVKM. The CDR3 runs 16 residues. Here the CDR3 reads CASSIPRTGGNTEAFF.

This rearrangement joins TRBV28 to TRBJ1-2. CDR1 is MDHEN and CDR2 is SYDVKM in the germline V gene. This CDR3 spans 11 amino acids. This CDR3 reads CASSSHYGYTF.

This chain joins TRBV5-4 and TRBJ2-1. The CDR3 is 11 residues long. CDR1 and CDR2 from the germline V gene are SGHNT and YYREEE (reference sequence). This chain's CDR3 is CASSLELEQFF.

V and J are TRBV5-6 and TRBJ2-3; TCRdb's assignment of TRBD1 cannot be checked, as there is no DNA. Germline CDR1 is SGHDT and CDR2 is YYEEEE. The CDR3 is 15 residues long. CDR3 region: CASSSTGTSTDTQYF.

The genes are TRBV14 and TRBJ2-7; the TCRdb call, TRBD2, lacks DNA for checking. Per germline, CDR1 SGHDN and CDR2 FVKESK. There are 16 residues in the CDR3. The CDR3 sequence is CASSQVGTSGSYEQYF.